This TCR beta chain was observed in a study of molecular identifiers for immune sequencing clone quantification. TCRdb passed the PCR reads through MiXCR, listing each CDR3 protein once. The sample comprises fewer than 8,500 distinct CDR3 sequences, about a third of which are singletons, and 5.5% to 8% rests with the top ten. This clonotype was picked up a small number of times. Germline CDR1 reads MNHEY; CDR2 reads SVGEGT. This CDR3 is built from 17 residues. Trimming took off 0 bases at V and 2 bases at J, with 13 bases between the two ends. The rearrangement uses TRBV6-2 or TRBV6-3 and TRBJ2-2; D remains ambiguous. Sequenced sample: naive CD8+ T cells from blood, with Jurkat cell RNA spiked in. As to subset: FACS-sorted CD8+CD4-CCR7+CD45RA+ naive T cells. The TCR was taken from a human donor in good health. Some libraries in this study had Jurkat cell RNA spiked in. The CDR3 protein is CASSYSEVAVNTGELFF. The CDR3 nucleotides read TGTGCCAGCAGTTACTCTGAAGTGGCAGTTAACACCGGGGAGCTGTTTTTT.